Below are 4 T cell receptor beta chains sequenced from a single sample in a study of blood T cells in healthy people across ages. For the second PCR, which ran for about 6 to 11 cycles, a sample-barcoded 5' primer and a J-beta primer mix were used. TCRdb re-called the 5' RACE reads through MiXCR, storing one row per CDR3 protein. In the table there are roughly 2 million distinct CDR3 sequences, roughly 52% of which are singletons. The specimen sequenced was blood. The receptors come from a woman aged 35 to 49 in good health.

The chain employs TRBV10-3 and TRBJ2-1; weak D call: TRBD1 (6 bases). The CDR3 extends over 17 amino acids. The V end lost 2 bases, the J end lost 4 bases, and 18 bases lay between the germline ends. Looked up from germline, CDR1 is ENHRY and CDR2 is SYGVKD. The CDR3, as DNA: TGTGCCATCAGTGAGGAGGGCACAGGGTTAGGGTACAATGAGCAGTTCTTC. Amino acid sequence: CAISEEGTGLGYNEQFF.

The chain carries TRBV7-2 and TRBJ2-3; 13 nucleotides agree with TRBD2. V lost 5 bases and J lost 4; bases outside the gene matches: 12. The CDR3 is made up of 18 amino acids. CDR1 and CDR2 from the germline V gene are SGHTA and FQGNSA. The chain's CDR3 is CASSGRTSGGGTADTQYF. The CDR3 bases are TGTGCCAGCAGCGGGCGGACTAGCGGGGGTGGAACGGCAGATACGCAGTATTTT.

This chain uses TRBV6-5 with TRBJ1-2; TRBD1 is a possible D gene (5 bases). The CDR3 is 15 residues long. Trimming stripped 7 bases from V and 0 bases from J, with 15 bases between. Germline V gives CDR1 MNHEY, CDR2 SVGAGI. The CDR3, as DNA: TGTGCCAGCACCAACGGGGGTTCAGCTAACTATGGCTACACCTTC. This encodes CASTNGGSANYGYTF.

V and J are TRBV28 and TRBJ2-7, with 9 nucleotides matching TRBD2. The DNA matches TRBJ2-5 better at its end, which makes the J call doubtful. The CDR3 has 14 residues. In germline, CDR1 is MDHEN, CDR2 SYDVKM. CDR3 coding DNA: TGTGCCAGCAGTCGCGGGGGGGTAGGTGAGACCCAGTACTTC. Translated: CASSRGGVGETQYF.